The 14 T cell receptor beta chains in this list originate from one sample, sequenced in a study of T cell responses to AZD1222 COVID-19 vaccine (dated by TCRdb to the early 2020s). The protocol used for the library was the immunoSEQ multiplex PCR assay. Held by TCRdb, this immuneACCESS table contains in-frame sequences only and omits some clones. Under half of the omission traces to an unresolved V gene where checked; the cause of the rest is unknown. This sample comprises 100,000 to 150,000 clones, around 89% of them detected only once. More than 9.5% of the sample is taken by the ten largest. What the time point label conveys for this sample: baseline before first vaccination. The treatment or condition label, as the study defines it: meningococcal conjugate vaccine given as trial control. The material was peripheral blood, obtained on day 0 of MenACWY control vaccination. The receptors shown here come from an adult in good health.

This clone was seen once. The chain combines TRBV21-1 with TRBJ2-2; the table's D call, TRBD2, has no DNA check behind it. TRBV21-1 is a documented pseudogene. The CDR3 extends over 18 amino acids. CDR3 amino acids: CASSKAGLGSKDTGELFF. CDR3 nucleotide sequence: TGTGCCAGCAGCAAAGCTGGGCTAGGGAGTAAGGATACCGGGGAGCTGTTTTTT.

This chain's CDR3 is CASLKDSDTEAFF. Here the CDR3 DNA reads TGTGCCAGCCTCAAAGACAGCGACACTGAAGCTTTCTTT. The chain is built from TRBV7-9 and TRBJ1-1; TRBD1 is a possible D gene (5 bases). The CDR3 contains 13 residues. Germline loops: CDR1 SEHNR, CDR2 FQNEAQ (reference sequence). With 8 bases removed from V and 3 bases from J, the gap between germline ends came to 13 bases.

The chain is built from TRBV4-1 and TRBJ1-1; no firm D call. Per the germline V gene, CDR1 is MGHRA and CDR2 is YSYEKL. There are 13 residues in the CDR3. With 1 base removed from V and 7 bases from J, the gap between germline ends came to 10 bases. The CDR3: CASSQAGGHEAFF. Written as DNA, the CDR3 is TGCGCCAGCAGCCAAGCCGGAGGCCATGAAGCTTTCTTT.

The chain joins TRBV21-1 to TRBJ2-6; the table's D call TRBD1 went unverified against the DNA. TRBV21-1 is a pseudogene locus. The CDR3 totals 18 residues. The CDR3 coding sequence is TGTGCCAGCAGTCAAAGGGACAGGGCCAGCTCTGGGGCCAACGTCCTGACTTTC. Translated, it gives CASSQRDRASSGANVLTF.

There are a few counts of this clone. This chain joins TRBV7-2 and TRBJ2-7; D perhaps matches TRBD2 (6 bases). Deletions cut 1 base from V and 2 bases from J, with 9 bases between. This CDR3 region has 14 residues. CDR1 is SGHTA, CDR2 FQGNSA, per germline. This CDR3 reads CASSLGGKPYEQYF. The DNA of the CDR3 is TGTGCCAGCAGCTTAGGCGGGAAACCCTACGAGCAGTACTTC.

The CDR3 bases are TGTGCCAGCAGCTATCTGACAGGGGTCCGGGATACGCAGTATTTT. Protein: CASSYLTGVRDTQYF. This chain uses TRBV6-5 with TRBJ2-3; TRBD1 agrees at 8 bases. The CDR3 covers 15 residues. Germline values: CDR1 MNHEY, CDR2 SVGAGI. V lost 6 bases and J lost 6; bases outside the gene matches: 11.

This clone was recorded only once. The chain employs TRBV9 and TRBJ2-1, with a weak D call TRBD1 (5 bases). From germline, CDR1 is SGDLS and CDR2 YYNGEE. V was trimmed by 0 bases and J by 10 bases, leaving 5 bases between them. This CDR3 has 11 residues. CDR3 in amino acids: CASSVGTEQFF. CDR3 nucleotide sequence: TGTGCCAGCAGCGTAGGGACAGAGCAGTTCTTC. Combining the CDR3 with reference TRBV9 and TRBJ2-1 gives the whole variable domain DSGVTQTPKHLITATGQRVTLRCSPRSGDLSVYWYQQSLDQGLQFLIQYYNGEERAKGNILERFSAQQFPDLHSELNLSSLELGDSALYFCASSVGTEQFFGPGTRLTVL.

This clone has a single count. The CDR3 nucleotides are TGTGCCAGCAGCTATGGGACAGGTGGGGCCAACGTCCTGACTTTC. It is translated as CASSYGTGGANVLTF. V is TRBV7-3 and J is TRBJ2-6; 8 bases match TRBD1. Looked up from germline, CDR1 is SGHTA and CDR2 is FQGTGA. This CDR3 has 15 amino acids. The trim removed 4 bases at V and 3 bases at J, leaving 2 bases unmatched.

This CDR3 reads CASSPGVGTQYF. The CDR3 DNA follows: TGTGCCAGCAGTCCCGGGGTGGGTACGCAGTATTTT. This chain uses TRBV7-2 with TRBJ2-3; D might be TRBD2 (5 bases). This CDR3 has 12 amino acids. The germline V and J ends were trimmed by 6 bases and 8 bases, with 12 bases remaining between them. Germline V lookup: CDR1 SGHTA, CDR2 FQGNSA. The full variable domain, rest sourced from reference TRBV7-2 and TRBJ2-3, is GAGVSQSPSNKVTEKGKDVELRCDPISGHTALYWYRQSLGQGLEFLIYFQGNSAPDKSGLPSDRFSAERTGGSVSTLTIQRTQQEDSAVYLCASSPGVGTQYFGPGTRLTVL.

The chain links TRBV7-9 to TRBJ2-7; no clear D gene. Germline loops: CDR1 SEHNR, CDR2 FQNEAQ (reference sequence). The CDR3 spans 13 residues. The ends were cut back, 1 base at V and 3 bases at J, with 7 bases in the middle. The CDR3 DNA follows: TGTGCCAGCAGCTTAGTCTCGGGCTACGAGCAGTACTTC. This gives the protein CASSLVSGYEQYF.

The chain joins TRBV27 to TRBJ2-2; D uncertain. This CDR3 is built from 15 residues. Trimming stripped 2 bases from V and 2 bases from J, with 9 bases between. Germline V CDR1 and CDR2: MNHEY, SMNVEV (reference sequence). This CDR3 is CASSLRPYNTGELFF. The CDR3 region has the DNA TGTGCCAGCAGTTTAAGACCATATAACACCGGGGAGCTGTTTTTT.

The rearrangement joins TRBV27 to TRBJ1-6; the D is unclear. CDR1 and CDR2 (germline): MNHEY, SMNVEV (reference sequence). The CDR3 consists of 13 residues. V was clipped by 1 base and J by 7 bases, with 5 bases between them. The CDR3 sequence is CASSLFGNSPLHF. In nucleotides, the CDR3 is TGTGCCAGCAGTTTATTTGGCAATTCACCCCTCCACTTT.

This chain uses TRBV10-3 with TRBJ2-1, with D perhaps matching TRBD1 (6 bases). The germline V gene encodes CDR1 ENHRY and CDR2 SYGVKD. The V end lost 4 bases, the J end lost 1 base, and 11 bases lay between the germline ends. CDR3 size: 15 residues. DNA of the CDR3: TGTGCCATCAGTGGGACAGTTGCTTCCTACAATGAGCAGTTCTTC. Encoded protein: CAISGTVASYNEQFF.

The chain joins TRBV19 to TRBJ2-1; 9 bases are a match to TRBD2. This CDR3 contains 18 residues. After removal of 5 bases from V and 0 bases from J, the junction contained 11 bases not matched to a gene. In germline, CDR1 is LNHDA, CDR2 SQIVND (reference sequence). CDR3 loop: CASSSPGLAASSYNEQFF. Written as DNA, the CDR3 is TGTGCCAGTAGTTCTCCGGGACTAGCTGCTAGCTCCTACAATGAGCAGTTCTTC. The full variable domain, completed using reference TRBV19 and TRBJ2-1, is DGGITQSPKYLFRKEGQNVTLSCEQNLNHDAMYWYRQDPGQGLRLIYYSQIVNDFQKGDIAEGYSVSREKKESFPLTVTSAQKNPTAFYLCASSSPGLAASSYNEQFFGPGTRLTVL.